The source of this TCR beta chain is a study of spatial heterogeneity in lung cancer. Overall study: Among detected sequences, beta-chain ones consistently exceeded alpha-chain ones in number.

Individually, TCR cDNA molecules were each labelled with a unique molecular identifier. TCRdb recomputed calls from the 5' RACE reads with MiXCR, one row per CDR3 protein. The table shows approximately 40,000 distinct CDR3 sequences, with around 7% occurring only once. This clonotype has at least ten counts. Specified time point: sample taken at primary tumor resection. The donors, about 78 patients with untreated early-stage non-small cell lung cancer, provided the samples. Whole RNA, which was extracted from tumor, nontumor lung tissue or frozen PBMC, was sequenced without any cell sorting. J lost 5 bases, V lost 6 bases, and 7 bases had no gene match. The CDR3 loop spans 15 amino acids. Germline CDR1 and CDR2: MDHEN and SYDVKM.

Sample: PBMCs, taken at surgery. The rearrangement joins TRBV28 to TRBJ2-1; 10 nucleotides line up with TRBD2. The sequence came from a female donor with early-stage non-small cell lung cancer. CDR3: CASSRRSGGDNEQFF. The CDR3, as DNA: TGTGCCAGCAGCCGCCGGAGCGGGGGGGACAATGAGCAGTTCTTC.